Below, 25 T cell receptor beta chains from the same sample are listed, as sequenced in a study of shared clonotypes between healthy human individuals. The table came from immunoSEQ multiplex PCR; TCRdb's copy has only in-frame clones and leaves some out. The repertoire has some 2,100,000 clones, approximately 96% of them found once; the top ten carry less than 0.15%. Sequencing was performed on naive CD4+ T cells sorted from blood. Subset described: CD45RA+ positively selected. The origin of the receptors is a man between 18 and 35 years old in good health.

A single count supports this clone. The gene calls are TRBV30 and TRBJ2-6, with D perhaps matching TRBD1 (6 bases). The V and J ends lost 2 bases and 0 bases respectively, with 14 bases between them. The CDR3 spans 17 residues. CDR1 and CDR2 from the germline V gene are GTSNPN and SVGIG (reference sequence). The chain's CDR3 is CAWSSDRLRSGANVLTF. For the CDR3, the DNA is TGTGCCTGGAGTTCAGACAGGCTACGCTCTGGGGCCAACGTCCTGACTTTC.

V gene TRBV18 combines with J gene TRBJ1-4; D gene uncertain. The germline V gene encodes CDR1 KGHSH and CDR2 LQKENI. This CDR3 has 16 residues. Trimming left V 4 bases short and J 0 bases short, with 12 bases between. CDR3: CASSLRAVATNEKLFF. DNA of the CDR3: TGTGCCAGCTCACTCCGCGCGGTCGCAACTAATGAAAAACTGTTTTTT.

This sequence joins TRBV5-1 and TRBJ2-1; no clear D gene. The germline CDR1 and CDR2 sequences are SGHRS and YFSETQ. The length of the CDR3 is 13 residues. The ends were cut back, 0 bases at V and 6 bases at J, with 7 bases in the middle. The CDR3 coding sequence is TGCGCCAGCAGCTTGGTCATAGGCAATGAGCAGTTCTTC. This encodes CASSLVIGNEQFF.

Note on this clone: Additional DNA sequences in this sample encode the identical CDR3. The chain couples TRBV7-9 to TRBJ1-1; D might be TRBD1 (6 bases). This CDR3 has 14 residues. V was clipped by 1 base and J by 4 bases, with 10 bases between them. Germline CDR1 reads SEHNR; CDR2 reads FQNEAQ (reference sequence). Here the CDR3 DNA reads TGTGCCAGCAGCTTAGAGGGGGTTGGCACTGAAGCTTTCTTT. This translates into CASSLEGVGTEAFF.

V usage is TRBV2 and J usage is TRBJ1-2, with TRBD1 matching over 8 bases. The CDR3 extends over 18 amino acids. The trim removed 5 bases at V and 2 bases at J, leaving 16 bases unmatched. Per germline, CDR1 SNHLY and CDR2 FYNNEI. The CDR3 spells CASSPFTDRVTQNYGYTF. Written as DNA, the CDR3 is TGTGCCAGCAGTCCCTTCACGGACAGGGTAACACAGAACTATGGCTACACCTTC.

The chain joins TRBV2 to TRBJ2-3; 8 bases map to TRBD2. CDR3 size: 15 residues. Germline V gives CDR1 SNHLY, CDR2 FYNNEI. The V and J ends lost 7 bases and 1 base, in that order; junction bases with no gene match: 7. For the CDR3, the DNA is TGTGCCAGCAATGGGCGGGGGGTACGCACAGATACGCAGTATTTT. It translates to CASNGRGVRTDTQYF. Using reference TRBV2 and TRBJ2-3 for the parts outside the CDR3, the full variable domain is EPEVTQTPSHQVTQMGQEVILRCVPISNHLYFYWYRQILGQKVEFLVSFYNNEISEKSEIFDDQFSVERPDGSNFTLKIRSTKLEDSAMYFCASNGRGVRTDTQYFGPGTRLTVL.

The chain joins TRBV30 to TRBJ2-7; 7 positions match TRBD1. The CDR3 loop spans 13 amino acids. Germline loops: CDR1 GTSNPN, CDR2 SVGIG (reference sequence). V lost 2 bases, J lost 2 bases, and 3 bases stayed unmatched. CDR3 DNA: TGTGCCTGGAGTTCAGGGGGAACCTACGAGCAGTACTTC. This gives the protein CAWSSGGTYEQYF.

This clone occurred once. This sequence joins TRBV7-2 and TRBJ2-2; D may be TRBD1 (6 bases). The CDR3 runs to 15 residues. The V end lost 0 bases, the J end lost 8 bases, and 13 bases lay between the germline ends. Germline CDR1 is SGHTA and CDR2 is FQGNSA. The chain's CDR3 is CASSLARTVRGELFF. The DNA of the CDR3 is TGTGCCAGCAGCTTAGCGAGGACAGTTCGGGGGGAGCTGTTTTTT.

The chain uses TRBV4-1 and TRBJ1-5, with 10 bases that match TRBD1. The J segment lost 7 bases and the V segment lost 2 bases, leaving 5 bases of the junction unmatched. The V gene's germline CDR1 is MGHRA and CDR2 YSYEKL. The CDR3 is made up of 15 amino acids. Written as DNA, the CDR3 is TGCGCCAGCAGCCAACCGGGACAGGGGTTCCAGCCCCAGCATTTT. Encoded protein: CASSQPGQGFQPQHF.

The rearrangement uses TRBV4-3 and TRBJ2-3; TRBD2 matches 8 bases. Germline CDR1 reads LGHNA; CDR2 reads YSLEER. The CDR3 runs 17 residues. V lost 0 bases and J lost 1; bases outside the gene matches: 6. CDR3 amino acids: CASSQEFSGKGTDTQYF. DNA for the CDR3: TGCGCCAGCAGCCAAGAGTTTAGCGGGAAGGGCACAGATACGCAGTATTTT.

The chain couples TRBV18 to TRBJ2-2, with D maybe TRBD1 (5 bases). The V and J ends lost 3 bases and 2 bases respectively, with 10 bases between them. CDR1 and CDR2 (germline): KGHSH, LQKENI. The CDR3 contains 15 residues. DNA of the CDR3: TGTGCCAGCTCACCGGACAAGCCAAACACCGGGGAGCTGTTTTTT. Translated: CASSPDKPNTGELFF. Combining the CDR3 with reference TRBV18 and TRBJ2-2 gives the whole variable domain NAGVMQNPRHLVRRRGQEARLRCSPMKGHSHVYWYRQLPEEGLKFMVYLQKENIIDESGMPKERFSAEFPKEGPSILRIQQVVRGDSAAYFCASSPDKPNTGELFFGEGSRLTVL.

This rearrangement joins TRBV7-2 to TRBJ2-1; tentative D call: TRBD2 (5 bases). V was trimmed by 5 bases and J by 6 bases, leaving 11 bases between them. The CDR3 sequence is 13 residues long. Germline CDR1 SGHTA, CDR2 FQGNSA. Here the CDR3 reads CASSLPRGNEQFF. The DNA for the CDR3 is TGTGCCAGCAGCCTCCCACGGGGCAATGAGCAGTTCTTC.

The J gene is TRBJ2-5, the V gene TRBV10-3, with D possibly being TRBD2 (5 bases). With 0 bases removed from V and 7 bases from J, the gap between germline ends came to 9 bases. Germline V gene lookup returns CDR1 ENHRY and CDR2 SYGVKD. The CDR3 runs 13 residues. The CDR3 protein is CAISESRGWTQYF. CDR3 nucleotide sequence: TGTGCCATCAGTGAGTCCCGGGGTTGGACCCAGTACTTC.

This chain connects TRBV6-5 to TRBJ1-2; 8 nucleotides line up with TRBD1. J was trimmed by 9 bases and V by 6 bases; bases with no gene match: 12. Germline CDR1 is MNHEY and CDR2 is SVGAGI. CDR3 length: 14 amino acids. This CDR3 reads CASSPTDRDLSYTF. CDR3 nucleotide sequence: TGTGCCAGCAGCCCTACGGACAGGGATCTGAGCTACACCTTC.

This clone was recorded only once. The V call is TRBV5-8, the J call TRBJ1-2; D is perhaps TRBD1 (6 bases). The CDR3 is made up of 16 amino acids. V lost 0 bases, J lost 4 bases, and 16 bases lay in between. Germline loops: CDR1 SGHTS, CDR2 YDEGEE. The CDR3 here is CASSLEVTGLGYGYTF. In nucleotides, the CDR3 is TGTGCCAGCAGCTTGGAGGTTACAGGGTTGGGCTATGGCTACACCTTC.

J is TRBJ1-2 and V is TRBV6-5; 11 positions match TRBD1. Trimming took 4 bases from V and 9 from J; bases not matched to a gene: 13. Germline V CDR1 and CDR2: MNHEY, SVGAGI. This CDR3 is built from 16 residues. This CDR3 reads CASSSPTPGQGGSYTF. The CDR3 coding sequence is TGTGCCAGCAGTTCCCCCACCCCGGGACAGGGGGGTAGCTACACCTTC.

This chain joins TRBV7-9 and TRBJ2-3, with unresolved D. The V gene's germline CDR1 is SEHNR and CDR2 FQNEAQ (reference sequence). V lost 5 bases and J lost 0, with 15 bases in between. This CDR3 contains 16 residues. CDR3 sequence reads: CASSLQARTSTDTQYF. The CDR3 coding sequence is TGTGCCAGCAGCCTCCAAGCGAGAACTAGCACAGATACGCAGTATTTT. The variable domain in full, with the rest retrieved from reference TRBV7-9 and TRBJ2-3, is DTGVSQNPRHKITKRGQNVTFRCDPISEHNRLYWYRQTLGQGPEFLTYFQNEAQLEKSRLLSDRFSAERPKGSFSTLEIQRTEQGDSAMYLCASSLQARTSTDTQYFGPGTRLTVL.

The CDR3: CASSPSTGAVITEAFF. The CDR3 nucleotides read TGTGCCAGCAGTCCCTCGACAGGGGCGGTGATCACTGAAGCTTTCTTT. V is TRBV27 and J is TRBJ1-1; TRBD1 aligns across 8 bases. Germline V gene lookup returns CDR1 MNHEY and CDR2 SMNVEV (reference sequence). The J segment lost 4 bases and the V segment lost 5 bases, leaving 12 bases of the junction unmatched. CDR3 length: 16 amino acids.

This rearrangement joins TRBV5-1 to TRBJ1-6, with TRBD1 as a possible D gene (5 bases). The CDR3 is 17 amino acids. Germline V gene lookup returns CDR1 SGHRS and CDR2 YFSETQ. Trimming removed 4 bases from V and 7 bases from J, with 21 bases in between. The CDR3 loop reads CASSPGLGGTANSPLHF. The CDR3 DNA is TGCGCCAGCAGCCCTGGGTTGGGTGGGACTGCCAATTCACCCCTCCACTTT.

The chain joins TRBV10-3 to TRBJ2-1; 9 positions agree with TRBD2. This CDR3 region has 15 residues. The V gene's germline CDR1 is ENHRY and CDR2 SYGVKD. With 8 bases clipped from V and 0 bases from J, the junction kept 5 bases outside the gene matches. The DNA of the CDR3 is TGTGCCATCTCGGGTAGCGGGAGCTCCTACAATGAGCAGTTCTTC. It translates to CAISGSGSSYNEQFF.

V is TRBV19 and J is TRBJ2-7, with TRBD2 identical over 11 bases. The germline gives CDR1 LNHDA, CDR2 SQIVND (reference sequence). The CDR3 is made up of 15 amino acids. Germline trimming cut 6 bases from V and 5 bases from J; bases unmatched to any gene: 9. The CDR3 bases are TGTGCCAGTAGGTTAGCGGGAGGGCCCTCGGACGAGCAGTACTTC. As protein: CASRLAGGPSDEQYF. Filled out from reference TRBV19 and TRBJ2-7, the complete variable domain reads DGGITQSPKYLFRKEGQNVTLSCEQNLNHDAMYWYRQDPGQGLRLIYYSQIVNDFQKGDIAEGYSVSREKKESFPLTVTSAQKNPTAFYLCASRLAGGPSDEQYFGPGTRLTVT.

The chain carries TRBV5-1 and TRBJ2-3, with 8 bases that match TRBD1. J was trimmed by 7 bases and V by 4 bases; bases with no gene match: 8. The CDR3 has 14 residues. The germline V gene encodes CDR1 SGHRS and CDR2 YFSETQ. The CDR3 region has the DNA TGCGCCAGCAGCCTTGGACAGGGTGGATATACGCAGTATTTT. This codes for CASSLGQGGYTQYF.

CDR3 DNA: TGTGCCAGTAGTATCCCGGACAGGAGGAACACTGAAGCTTTCTTT. Translated: CASSIPDRRNTEAFF. The chain has TRBV19 and TRBJ1-1; 7 bases are a match to TRBD1. Trimming cost V 3 bases and J 1 base; bases outside gene matches: 5. Germline CDR1 reads LNHDA; CDR2 reads SQIVND (reference sequence). The CDR3 sequence is 15 residues long.

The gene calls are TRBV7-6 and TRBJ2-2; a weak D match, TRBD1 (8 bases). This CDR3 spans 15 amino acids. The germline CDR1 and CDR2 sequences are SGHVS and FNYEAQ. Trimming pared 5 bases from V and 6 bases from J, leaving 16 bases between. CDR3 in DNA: TGTGCCAGCAGCCCATGGACAGGGAGGGCCGGGGAGCTGTTTTTT. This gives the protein CASSPWTGRAGELFF.

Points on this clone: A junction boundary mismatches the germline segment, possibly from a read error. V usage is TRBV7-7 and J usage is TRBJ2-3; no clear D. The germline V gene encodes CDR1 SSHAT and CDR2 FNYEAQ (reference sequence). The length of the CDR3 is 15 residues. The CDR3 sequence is CASSLGTTAADTQYF. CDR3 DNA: TGTGCTAGCAGCTTAGGTACGACGGCGGCAGATACGCAGTATTTT.